This TCR beta chain was observed in a study of T-cell reconstitution after alpha-beta-depleted transplantation in children. The authors prepared the TCRbeta library with unique molecular identifiers. TCRdb fed the PCR reads into MiXCR, producing one record per CDR3 protein. Of some 490,000 distinct CDR3 sequences in the sample, under 15% were seen once. The CDR3 totals 15 residues. Between the trimmed V and J ends, which lost 1 base and 7 bases, there was a span of 11 bases. Germline values: CDR1 LGHNA, CDR2 YSLEER. The receptor was isolated from a human donor who donated a stem cell graft to a child with combined immunodeficiency. The sequencing used PBMCs from the stem cell graft donor, collected from the stem cell graft. J is TRBJ2-6 and V is TRBV4-3; D unclear. CDR3 amino acids: CASSQVAADANVLTF. In DNA, the CDR3 is TGCGCCAGCAGCCAAGTGGCGGCGGACGCCAACGTCCTGACTTTC.